Listed below are T cell receptor beta chains from one sample, sequenced in a study of glioma-infiltrating T cells after dendritic cell vaccination. The protocol was immunoSEQ multiplex PCR, while the TCRdb copy is restricted to in-frame clones and leaves out a portion. The sample includes around 100,000 clones, roughly 81% of them seen just once. The sequencing used blood, collected before dendritic cell vaccination. All receptors come from a human donor with glioblastoma. CDR3s include the opening cysteine and the closing phenylalanine or tryptophan. Each record gives: V gene, J gene, clone size, CDR3 length, D gene, CDR3 protein, CDR3 DNA. A D gene is named only where the DNA matches it firmly. Clone size appears in some rows only: once, few, many, or a class for an expanded clone.

v_gene: TRBV25-1
j_gene: TRBJ1-6
abundance: .
len: 15
d_gene: .
CDR3aa: CASTGSTPGNSPLHF
CDR3nt: TGTGCCAGCACCGGGTCTACACCGGGGAATTCACCCCTCCACTTT

v_gene: TRBV4-1
j_gene: TRBJ2-2
abundance: .
len: 17
d_gene: TRBD2
CDR3aa: CASSQVIAGLYTGELFF
CDR3nt: TGCGCCAGCAGCCAAGTAATAGCGGGGCTTTACACCGGGGAGCTGTTTTTT

v_gene: TRBV6-5
j_gene: TRBJ2-7
abundance: .
len: 13
d_gene: .
CDR3aa: CASSDFLRYEQYF
CDR3nt: TGTGCCAGCAGTGATTTCTTACGGTACGAGCAGTACTTC

v_gene: TRBV28
j_gene: TRBJ2-3
abundance: .
len: 15
d_gene: TRBD1
CDR3aa: CASIPRQGGTDTQYF
CDR3nt: TGTGCCAGCATCCCAAGACAGGGGGGCACAGATACGCAGTATTTT

v_gene: TRBV29-1
j_gene: TRBJ1-2
abundance: once
len: 14
d_gene: .
CDR3aa: CSVERTEANYGYTF
CDR3nt: TGCAGCGTTGAGAGGACAGAAGCTAACTATGGCTACACCTTC

v_gene: TRBV6-1
j_gene: TRBJ2-7
abundance: .
len: 13
d_gene: .
CDR3aa: CASSGGSFYEQYF
CDR3nt: TGTGCCAGCAGTGGGGGCAGTTTCTACGAGCAGTACTTC

v_gene: TRBV27
j_gene: TRBJ1-1
abundance: .
len: 14
d_gene: .
CDR3aa: CASSFRTGFTEAFF
CDR3nt: TGTGCCAGCAGTTTCCGCACAGGGTTCACTGAAGCTTTCTTT

v_gene: TRBV5-4
j_gene: TRBJ2-4
abundance: .
len: 16
d_gene: TRBD2
CDR3aa: CASSRLLAGRGDIQYF
CDR3nt: TGTGCCAGCAGCCGACTACTAGCGGGGAGGGGGGACATTCAGTACTTC

v_gene: TRBV2
j_gene: TRBJ1-5
abundance: .
len: 17
d_gene: TRBD1
CDR3aa: CASSEGGTGWGNQPQHF
CDR3nt: TGTGCCAGCAGTGAAGGGGGGACAGGGTGGGGCAATCAGCCCCAGCATTTT

v_gene: TRBV6-5
j_gene: TRBJ1-2
abundance: .
len: 12
d_gene: .
CDR3aa: CASSEYRRGYTF
CDR3nt: TGTGCCAGCAGTGAATACAGGCGCGGCTACACCTTC

v_gene: TRBV12-5
j_gene: TRBJ1-2
abundance: .
len: 14
d_gene: .
CDR3aa: CASGLEGGGNGYTF
CDR3nt: TGTGCTAGTGGTTTGGAGGGCGGGGGGAATGGCTACACCTTC

v_gene: TRBV21-1
j_gene: TRBJ1-6
abundance: .
len: 13
d_gene: .
CDR3aa: CASKGVGNSPLHF
CDR3nt: TGTGCCAGCAAGGGGGTAGGCAATTCACCCCTCCACTTT

v_gene: TRBV7-2
j_gene: TRBJ1-1
abundance: .
len: 15
d_gene: .
CDR3aa: CASSSEPSLNTEAFF
CDR3nt: TGTGCCAGCAGCTCAGAACCTTCCTTGAACACTGAAGCTTTCTTT

v_gene: TRBV19
j_gene: TRBJ1-2
abundance: .
len: 15
d_gene: .
CDR3aa: CASSIVSATNYGYTF
CDR3nt: TGTGCCAGTAGTATCGTGTCAGCGACTAACTATGGCTACACCTTC

v_gene: TRBV7-8
j_gene: TRBJ1-3
abundance: .
len: 16
d_gene: TRBD1
CDR3aa: CASSLREGAWGNTIYF
CDR3nt: TGTGCCAGCAGCTTACGGGAGGGGGCGTGGGGAAACACCATATATTTT

v_gene: TRBV4-2
j_gene: TRBJ1-5
abundance: .
len: 15
d_gene: .
CDR3aa: CASSQDGRESQPQHF
CDR3nt: TGTGCCAGCAGCCAAGATGGTAGAGAGAGTCAGCCCCAGCATTTT

v_gene: TRBV5-6
j_gene: TRBJ2-7
abundance: .
len: 15
d_gene: .
CDR3aa: CASSLVSVAGNEQYF
CDR3nt: TGTGCCAGCAGCTTGGTGTCGGTGGCGGGGAACGAGCAGTACTTC

v_gene: TRBV15
j_gene: TRBJ2-7
abundance: .
len: 15
d_gene: TRBD1
CDR3aa: CATSTRTGNVDEQYF
CDR3nt: TGTGCCACCAGCACAAGGACAGGGAACGTCGACGAGCAGTACTTC

v_gene: TRBV9
j_gene: TRBJ2-1
abundance: many
len: 17
d_gene: .
CDR3aa: CASSVTSGPQIANEQFF
CDR3nt: TGTGCCAGCAGCGTGACGTCGGGTCCACAAATTGCGAATGAGCAGTTCTTC

v_gene: TRBV4-1
j_gene: TRBJ2-7
abundance: .
len: 15
d_gene: .
CDR3aa: CASSQAPDSIYEQYF
CDR3nt: TGCGCCAGCAGCCAAGCTCCGGACAGTATCTACGAGCAGTACTTC

v_gene: TRBV13
j_gene: TRBJ2-2
abundance: .
len: 15
d_gene: .
CDR3aa: CASSLEERPTGELFF
CDR3nt: TGTGCCAGCAGCTTAGAAGAGCGGCCCACCGGGGAGCTGTTTTTT

v_gene: TRBV15
j_gene: TRBJ2-1
abundance: .
len: 15
d_gene: TRBD2
CDR3aa: CATSRDLAGYNEQFF
CDR3nt: TGTGCCACCAGCAGAGACCTAGCGGGATACAATGAGCAGTTCTTC